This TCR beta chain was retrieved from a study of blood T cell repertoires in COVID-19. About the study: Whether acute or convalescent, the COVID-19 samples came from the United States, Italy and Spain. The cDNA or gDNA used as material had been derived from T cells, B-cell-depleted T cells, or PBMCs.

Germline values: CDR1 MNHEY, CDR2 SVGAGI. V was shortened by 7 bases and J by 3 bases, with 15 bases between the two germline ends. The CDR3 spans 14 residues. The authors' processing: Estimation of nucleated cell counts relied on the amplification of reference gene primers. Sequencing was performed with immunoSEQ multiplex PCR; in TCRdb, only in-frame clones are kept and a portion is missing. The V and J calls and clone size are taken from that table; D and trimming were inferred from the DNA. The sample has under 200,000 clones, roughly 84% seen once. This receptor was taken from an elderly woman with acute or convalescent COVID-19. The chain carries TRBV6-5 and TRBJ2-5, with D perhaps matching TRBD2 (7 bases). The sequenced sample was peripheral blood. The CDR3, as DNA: TGTGCCAGCAAAAGGGGGGGAACAGAAGAGACCCAGTACTTC. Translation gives CASKRGGTEETQYF.